The TCR beta chain described here comes from a study of T-cell reconstitution after alpha-beta-depleted transplantation in children. A library of TCRbeta sequences, prepared with unique molecular identifiers, was generated. TCRdb fed the PCR reads into MiXCR, producing one record per CDR3 protein. There are 500,000 to 600,000 distinct CDR3 sequences in the sample; roughly 33% occur only once, and 2% to 2.5% lies in the top ten. The CDR3 covers 15 residues. V was trimmed by 0 bases and J by 5 bases, leaving 11 bases between them. Germline CDR1 reads ENHRY; CDR2 reads SYGVKD. The rearrangement joins TRBV10-3 to TRBJ1-5; D unresolved. The source of this sequence is a human donor who donated a stem cell graft to a child with aplastic anemia. The sequenced sample was PBMCs from the stem cell graft donor, obtained from the stem cell graft. The CDR3 spells CAISESTEGYQPQHF. The CDR3 nucleotides read TGTGCCATCAGTGAGTCGACGGAGGGCTATCAGCCCCAGCATTTT.